These 7 T cell receptor beta chains share one sample of origin, sequenced in a study of blood T cells in healthy people across ages. It was with a sample-barcoded 5' primer and a J-beta primer mix that a second PCR of roughly 7 to 12 cycles was run. TCRdb re-analysed the 5' RACE reads in MiXCR, keeping a single row per CDR3 protein. The sample consists of approximately 1,000,000 distinct CDR3 sequences, roughly 45% of them appearing once. The sample comprised blood. All receptors come from a woman aged 55-69 years in good health.

This clonotype has more than one count but fewer than ten. The V and J genes are TRBV6-2 or TRBV6-3 and TRBJ2-3, with D possibly being TRBD1 or TRBD2 (5 bases each). Trimming left V 2 bases short and J 6 bases short, with 24 bases between. This CDR3 region has 18 residues. CDR1 MNHEY and CDR2 SVGEGT come from the germline V gene. The CDR3 protein is CASSYSLPGPSLHDTQYF. The CDR3 nucleotides read TGTGCCAGCAGTTACAGTCTCCCGGGACCCTCCTTGCACGATACGCAGTATTTT.

The rearrangement joins TRBV6-6 to TRBJ2-1; 8 positions agree with TRBD2. The CDR3 runs 15 residues. V lost 5 bases, J lost 5 bases, and 8 bases stayed unmatched. Germline V gene lookup returns CDR1 MNHNY and CDR2 SVGAGI (reference sequence). CDR3 sequence (DNA): TGTGCCAGCAGTGCCGCCGGGACTAGTAACAATGAGCAGTTCTTC. The encoded protein is CASSAAGTSNNEQFF.

The chain uses TRBV6-1 and TRBJ1-2, with D possibly TRBD1 on 6 matching bases. Per germline, CDR1 MNHNS and CDR2 SASEGT. V was trimmed by 4 bases and J by 2 bases, leaving 14 bases between them. The CDR3 is made up of 15 amino acids. CDR3 in DNA: TGTGCCAGCAGTGCCCTAACGGGGGCCAACTATGGCTACACCTTC. Translating it yields CASSALTGANYGYTF.

This clonotype was counted only a few times. The rearrangement uses TRBV30 and TRBJ1-1; D is uncertain. CDR1 is GTSNPN, CDR2 SVGIG, per germline (reference sequence). Trimming removed 0 bases from V and 6 bases from J, with 5 bases in between. This CDR3 is built from 11 residues. Here the CDR3 DNA reads TGTGCCTGGAGTGTATCCCCTGAAGCTTTCTTT. The encoded protein is CAWSVSPEAFF.

The V gene is TRBV24-1, the J gene TRBJ2-1; no clear D. The CDR3 has 11 residues. Germline lookup yields CDR1 KGHDR and CDR2 SFDVKD. Trimming left V 4 bases short and J 5 bases short, with 2 bases between. This CDR3 reads CATSEDNEQFF. DNA of the CDR3: TGTGCCACCAGTGAGGACAATGAGCAGTTCTTC.

In DNA, the CDR3 is TGCGCCAGCAGCTTGGGAAAGGGGGCTCCCTCCTACGAGCAGTACTTC. Translation gives CASSLGKGAPSYEQYF. The V call is TRBV5-1, the J call TRBJ2-7; 7 bases map to TRBD1. Per the germline V gene, CDR1 is SGHRS and CDR2 is YFSETQ. Trimming took 0 bases from V and 0 from J; bases not matched to a gene: 6. This CDR3 is 16 amino acids long. The variable domain in full, with the rest retrieved from reference TRBV5-1 and TRBJ2-7, is KAGVTQTPRYLIKTRGQQVTLSCSPISGHRSVSWYQQTPGQGLQFLFEYFSETQRNKGNFPGRFSGRQFSNSRSEMNVSTLELGDSALYLCASSLGKGAPSYEQYFGPGTRLTVT.

This chain connects TRBV9 to TRBJ2-7; TRBD2 matches 7 bases. This CDR3 is 14 amino acids long. V lost 3 bases to trimming and J lost 7 bases; unmatched junction nucleotides: 10. CDR1 and CDR2 from the germline V gene are SGDLS and YYNGEE. CDR3 region: CASSGVGAGREQYF. The CDR3 bases are TGTGCCAGCAGCGGGGTTGGAGCGGGACGAGAGCAGTACTTC.